The 21 T cell receptor beta chains below all came from one sample that was sequenced in a study of T-cell reconstitution after alpha-beta-depleted transplantation in children. TCRbeta library preparation incorporated unique molecular identifiers. TCRdb ran MiXCR on the PCR reads and lists one entry per CDR3 protein. This sample has 200,000 to 250,000 distinct CDR3 sequences, with approximately 8.9% found just once. The specimen comprised PBMCs, mostly from graft donor cells, sampled 180 days after TCRalphabeta/CD19-depleted stem cell transplant. These receptors were taken from a male patient aged 10-17 years who had a stem cell transplant for acute lymphoblastic leukemia, so the T cells may come from the graft donor.

This clonotype showed up many times. CDR3 in amino acids: CASSVGPGQQETQYF. The CDR3 nucleotides read TGTGCCAGCAGCGTAGGACCGGGACAGCAAGAGACCCAGTACTTC. The rearrangement links TRBV9 to TRBJ2-5; 7 bases line up with TRBD1. Germline CDR1 SGDLS, CDR2 YYNGEE. V lost 0 bases and J lost 2; bases outside the gene matches: 4. The CDR3 is 15 amino acids.

This clonotype has a count of ten or more. The chain couples TRBV12-3 or TRBV12-4 to TRBJ2-1; no reliable D call. Trimming removed 3 bases at V and 4 bases at J, with 7 bases between. CDR3 length equals 13 residues. This CDR3 is CASSFPKYNEQFF. In DNA, the CDR3 is TGTGCCAGCAGTTTCCCCAAATACAATGAGCAGTTCTTC.

This clonotype was observed a few times. The genes are TRBV23-1 and TRBJ1-5, with 7 bases fitting TRBD1. TRBV23-1 is an ORF; its function is uncertain. This CDR3 comprises 15 residues. V lost 3 bases, J lost 3 bases, and 5 bases stayed unmatched. The CDR3 DNA reads as TGCGCCAGCAGTCACCGGGACAGCCCCAATCAGCCCCAGCATTTT. Protein product: CASSHRDSPNQPQHF.

The CDR3 region has the DNA TGTGCCAGCAGCAATCGACAGGGATACAGGTATGAGCAGTTCTTC. Its protein product is CASSNRQGYRYEQFF. The rearrangement links TRBV11-2 to TRBJ2-1; the match to TRBD1 covers 7 bases. Germline assignment: CDR1 SGHAT and CDR2 FQNNGV. Germline trimming cut 5 bases from V and 8 bases from J; bases unmatched to any gene: 12. The CDR3 covers 15 residues.

The sample holds many counts of this clonotype. The CDR3 DNA is TGTGCCAGCAGCCCCCGGACCTCTACCGAACGAACCGGGGAGCTGTTTTTT. Its translation is CASSPRTSTERTGELFF. The chain has TRBV9 and TRBJ2-2, with D unclear. This CDR3 spans 17 amino acids. Germline V lookup: CDR1 SGDLS, CDR2 YYNGEE. Trimming took off 4 bases at V and 5 bases at J, with 21 bases between the two ends.

In its sample, this clonotype was seen many times. The V and J genes are TRBV12-3 or TRBV12-4 and TRBJ1-2; the D is unclear. This CDR3 region has 13 residues. Trimming cost V 2 bases and J 7 bases, with 11 bases left between them. The CDR3 region has the DNA TGTGCCAGCAGTTTACTAGTCTCGGTTGGCTACACCTTC. This sequence encodes CASSLLVSVGYTF.

There are many counts of this clonotype. The chain recombines TRBV28 with TRBJ1-6; D unclear. Trimming removed 4 bases from V and 13 bases from J, with 8 bases in between. CDR1 is MDHEN, CDR2 SYDVKM, per germline. The CDR3 sequence is 11 residues long. This CDR3 reads CASSSLAPLHF. The CDR3 coding sequence is TGTGCCAGCAGTTCCCTGGCGCCCCTCCACTTT.

This clonotype came up a few times. This sequence joins TRBV19 and TRBJ2-7; D remains unclear. The CDR3 has 13 residues. Trimming took off 3 bases at V and 6 bases at J, with 12 bases between the two ends. The germline V gene has CDR1 LNHDA and CDR2 SQIVND (reference sequence). This CDR3 is CASSIGKTTEQYF. The CDR3 DNA sequence: TGTGCCAGTAGTATCGGAAAGACAACCGAGCAGTACTTC.

This CDR3 reads CAFSSRTSGVPRGSYEQYF. Here the CDR3 DNA reads TGTGCCTTCAGTTCACGGACTAGCGGGGTCCCCCGGGGCTCCTACGAGCAGTACTTC. The chain has TRBV12-3 or TRBV12-4 and TRBJ2-7; 12 bases are shared with TRBD2. This CDR3 contains 19 residues. V lost 11 bases to trimming and J lost 0 bases; unmatched junction nucleotides: 20.

J is TRBJ2-7 and V is TRBV28; unclear D gene. This CDR3 is 14 amino acids long. Per germline, CDR1 MDHEN and CDR2 SYDVKM. The V and J ends lost 4 bases and 3 bases respectively, with 13 bases between them. CDR3: CASSSSRANYEQYF. The CDR3 region has the DNA TGTGCCAGCAGTTCCTCACGGGCAAACTACGAGCAGTACTTC.

J is TRBJ2-1 and V is TRBV3-1, with D perhaps TRBD1 (6 bases). CDR3 length: 13 residues. Germline V lookup: CDR1 LGHDT, CDR2 YNNKEL (reference sequence). Trimming cost V 4 bases and J 5 bases, with 9 bases left between them. Here the CDR3 reads CASSPGANNEQFF. CDR3 nucleotide sequence: TGTGCCAGCAGCCCAGGGGCTAACAATGAGCAGTTCTTC.

This clonotype was seen repeatedly, ten times or more. The chain is built from TRBV24-1 and TRBJ2-5; D is perhaps TRBD2 (5 bases). The V gene's germline CDR1 is KGHDR and CDR2 SFDVKD. The V end lost 1 base, the J end lost 3 bases, and 8 bases lay between the germline ends. The CDR3 is 14 amino acids. The DNA of the CDR3 is TGTGCCACCAGTGATTTAGCGGCAGAAGAGACCCAGTACTTC. Protein: CATSDLAAEETQYF.

J is TRBJ1-4 and V is TRBV12-3 or TRBV12-4; D may be TRBD1 (6 bases). V shed 7 bases and J shed 7 bases, with 16 bases lying between them. This CDR3 comprises 14 residues. This CDR3 is CASTIQGHGEKLFF. The CDR3, as DNA: TGTGCCAGCACTATACAGGGCCACGGTGAAAAACTGTTTTTT.

The chain is built from TRBV24-1 and TRBJ1-6; D not certain. V was trimmed by 2 bases and J by 5 bases, leaving 18 bases between them. The CDR3 has 18 residues. CDR1 and CDR2 from the germline V gene are KGHDR and SFDVKD. The chain's CDR3 is CATSDWPRGQRNNSPLHF. In DNA, the CDR3 is TGTGCCACCAGTGATTGGCCCCGCGGGCAAAGGAATAATTCACCCCTCCACTTT.

This clonotype was picked up many times. This chain connects TRBV9 to TRBJ2-5; D is ambiguous. This CDR3 comprises 13 residues. Germline V CDR1 and CDR2: SGDLS, YYNGEE. Trimming took off 3 bases at V and 5 bases at J, with 11 bases between the two ends. CDR3 sequence reads: CASSDSLHETQYF. The CDR3 DNA sequence: TGTGCCAGCAGCGATAGCCTACACGAGACCCAGTACTTC.

As for this clonotype: One junction end does not reproduce the germline sequence, and a read error may be involved. This chain joins TRBV11-1 and TRBJ2-4, with TRBD2 identical over 14 bases. The germline V gene encodes CDR1 SGHAT and CDR2 FQDESV (reference sequence). The CDR3 runs to 19 residues. The CDR3 coding sequence is TGTGCCAGCGACTTGACTAGCGGGAGGGCCGTCCTGGCCAAAAACACTCAGTACTTC. Translating it yields CASDLTSGRAVLAKNTQYF.

This clonotype was picked up many times. V usage is TRBV14 and J usage is TRBJ2-1, with 9 bases identical to TRBD2. The CDR3 is 17 residues long. Trimming at V came to 1 base and at J to 3 bases, leaving 7 bases not matched to a gene. Germline values: CDR1 SGHDN, CDR2 FVKESK. The CDR3 nucleotides are TGTGCCAGCAGCCAAGGAGGTAGCGGGAGTTTCTACAATGAGCAGTTCTTC. Protein: CASSQGGSGSFYNEQFF.

This clonotype was observed at least ten times. The chain couples TRBV27 to TRBJ2-2; 11 bases align to TRBD2. The CDR3 sequence is 16 residues long. The junction had 3 bases not matched to a gene; V was cut back by 1 base and J by 5 bases. Germline V gives CDR1 MNHEY, CDR2 SMNVEV (reference sequence). The CDR3 nucleotides are TGTGCCAGCAGTTTATATAGCGGGAGGGGGACCGGGGAGCTGTTTTTT. It codes for CASSLYSGRGTGELFF.

In its sample, this clonotype was seen many times. This rearrangement joins TRBV29-1 to TRBJ2-3, with 8 bases that match TRBD2. The CDR3 is made up of 12 amino acids. The junction had 2 bases not matched to a gene; V was cut back by 4 bases and J by 5 bases. CDR1 SQVTM and CDR2 ANQGSEA come from the germline V gene. CDR3 DNA sequence: TGCAGCGTTGCGGGGGGGCGAGATACGCAGTATTTT. Its protein is CSVAGGRDTQYF.

This clonotype occurred many times. V and J are TRBV29-1 and TRBJ2-5; no definite D call. Germline V gives CDR1 SQVTM, CDR2 ANQGSEA. V lost 6 bases and J 6 bases, leaving 14 bases between the germline ends. The CDR3 totals 12 residues. The CDR3 DNA follows: TGCAGCGTCGAAAGGGAAGGAAAGACCCAGTACTTC. Protein: CSVEREGKTQYF. Using reference TRBV29-1 and TRBJ2-5 for the parts outside the CDR3, the full variable domain is SAVISQKPSRDICQRGTSLTIQCQVDSQVTMMFWYRQQPGQSLTLIATANQGSEATYESGFVIDKFPISRPNLTFSTLTVSNMSPEDSSIYLCSVEREGKTQYFGPGTRLLVL.

There are many counts of this clonotype. V is TRBV29-1 and J is TRBJ1-2; D is unresolved. Germline-derived CDR1 and CDR2 are SQVTM and ANQGSEA. Trimming shortened V by 5 bases and J by 0 bases, and 4 bases separated the two germline ends. CDR3 length: 11 residues. The CDR3, as DNA: TGCAGCGTTACGGCTAACTATGGCTACACCTTC. It encodes CSVTANYGYTF.